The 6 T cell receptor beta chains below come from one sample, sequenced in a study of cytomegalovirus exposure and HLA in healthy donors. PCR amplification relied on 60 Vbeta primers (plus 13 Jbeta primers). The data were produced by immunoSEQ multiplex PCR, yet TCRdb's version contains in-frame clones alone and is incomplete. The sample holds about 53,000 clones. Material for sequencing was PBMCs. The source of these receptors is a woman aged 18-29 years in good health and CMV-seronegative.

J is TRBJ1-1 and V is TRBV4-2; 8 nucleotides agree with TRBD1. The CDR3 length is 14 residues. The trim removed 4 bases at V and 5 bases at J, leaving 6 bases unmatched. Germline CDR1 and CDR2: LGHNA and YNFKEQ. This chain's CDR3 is CASSLEDRETEAFF. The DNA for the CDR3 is TGTGCCAGCAGCCTCGAGGACAGGGAAACTGAAGCTTTCTTT.

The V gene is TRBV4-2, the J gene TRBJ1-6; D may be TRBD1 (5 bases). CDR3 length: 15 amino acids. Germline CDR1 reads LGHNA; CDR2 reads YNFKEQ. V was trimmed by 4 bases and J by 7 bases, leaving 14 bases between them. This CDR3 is CASSPGTERNSPLHF. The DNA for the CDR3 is TGTGCCAGCAGCCCGGGGACTGAGAGAAATTCACCCCTCCACTTT.

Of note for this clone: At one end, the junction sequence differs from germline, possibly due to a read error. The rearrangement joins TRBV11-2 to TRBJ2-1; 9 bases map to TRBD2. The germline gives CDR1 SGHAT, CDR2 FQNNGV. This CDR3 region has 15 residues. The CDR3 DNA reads TGTGCCAGCAGCTTTAGCGGGAGCTCCGACAATGAGCAGTTCTTC. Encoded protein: CASSFSGSSDNEQFF. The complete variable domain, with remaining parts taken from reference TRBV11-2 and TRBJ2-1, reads EAGVAQSPRYKIIEKRQSVAFWCNPISGHATLYWYQQILGQGPKLLIQFQNNGVVDDSQLPKDRFSAERLKGVDSTLKIQPAKLEDSAVYLCASSFSGSSDNEQFFGPGTRLTVL.

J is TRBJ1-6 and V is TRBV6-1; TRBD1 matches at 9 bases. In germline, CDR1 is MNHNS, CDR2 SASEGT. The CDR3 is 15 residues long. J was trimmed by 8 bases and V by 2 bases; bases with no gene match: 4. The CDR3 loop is CASSESTGGYSPLHF. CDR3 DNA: TGTGCCAGCAGTGAATCGACAGGGGGTTATTCACCCCTCCACTTT.

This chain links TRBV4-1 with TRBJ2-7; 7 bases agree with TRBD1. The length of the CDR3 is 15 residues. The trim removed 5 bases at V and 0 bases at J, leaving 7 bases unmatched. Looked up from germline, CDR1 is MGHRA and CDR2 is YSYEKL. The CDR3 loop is CASSRGQGFSYEQYF. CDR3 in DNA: TGCGCCAGCAGCAGGGGGCAGGGATTCTCCTACGAGCAGTACTTC.

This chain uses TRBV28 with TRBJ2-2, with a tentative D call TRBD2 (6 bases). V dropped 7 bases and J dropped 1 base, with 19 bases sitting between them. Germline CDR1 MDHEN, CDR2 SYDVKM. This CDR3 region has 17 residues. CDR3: CASTVGGLPLNTGELFF. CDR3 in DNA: TGTGCCAGCACTGTGGGAGGACTACCCTTGAACACCGGGGAGCTGTTTTTT.